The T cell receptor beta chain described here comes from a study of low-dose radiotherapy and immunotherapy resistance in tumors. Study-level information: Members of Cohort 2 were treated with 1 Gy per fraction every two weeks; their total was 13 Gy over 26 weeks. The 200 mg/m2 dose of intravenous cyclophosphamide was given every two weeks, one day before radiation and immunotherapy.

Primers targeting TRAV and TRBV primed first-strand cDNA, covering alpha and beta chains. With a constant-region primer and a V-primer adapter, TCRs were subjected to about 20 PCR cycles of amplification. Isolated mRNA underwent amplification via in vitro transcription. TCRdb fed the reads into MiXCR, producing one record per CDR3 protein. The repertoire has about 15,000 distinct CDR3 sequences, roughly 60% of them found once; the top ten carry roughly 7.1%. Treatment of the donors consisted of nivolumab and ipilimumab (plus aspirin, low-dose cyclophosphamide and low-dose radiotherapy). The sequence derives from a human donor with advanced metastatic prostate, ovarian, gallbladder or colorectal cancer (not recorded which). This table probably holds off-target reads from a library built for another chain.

CDR3 sequence: CASSPPPRTGETDTQYF. In nucleotides, the CDR3 is TGTGCCAGCTCACCACCTCCCCGGACAGGTGAAACAGATACGCAGTATTTT. This rearrangement joins TRBV18 to TRBJ2-3; 7 nucleotides match TRBD1. CDR3 size: 17 residues. CDR1 KGHSH and CDR2 LQKENI come from the germline V gene. Trimming took 0 bases from V and 3 from J; bases not matched to a gene: 9.